Listed below are T cell receptor beta chains from one sample, sequenced in a study of cytomegalovirus exposure and HLA in healthy donors. Here immunoSEQ multiplex PCR was the method, and the copy in TCRdb shows in-frame clones only, minus some. The repertoire table contains about 140,000 clones. The sample comprised PBMCs. These receptor sequences come from a man aged 40-49 years in good health and CMV-seronegative. CDR3s include the opening cysteine and the closing phenylalanine or tryptophan. Each record gives: V gene, J gene, D gene, CDR3 protein, CDR3 DNA. D genes are given only for firm matches.

TRBV4-1	TRBJ2-3	NA	CASSQVDRPSTDTQYF	TGCGCCAGCAGCCAAGTTGACAGACCTAGCACAGATACGCAGTATTTT
TRBV7-2	TRBJ2-1	NA	CASSSHPVASYNEQFF	TGTGCCAGCAGCTCGCACCCGGTAGCCTCCTACAATGAGCAGTTCTTC
TRBV6-4	TRBJ1-2	TRBD1	CASSDGGTGTGYTF	TGTGCCAGCAGTGACGGGGGGACAGGTACGGGCTACACCTTC
TRBV19	TRBJ2-1	TRBD1	CASKTGTVNYNEQFF	TGTGCCAGCAAGACGGGGACAGTGAACTACAATGAGCAGTTCTTC
TRBV6-6	TRBJ2-1	TRBD2	CASSRLAGGRNEQFF	TGTGCCAGCAGTCGTCTAGCGGGGGGGCGGAATGAGCAGTTCTTC
TRBV6-1	TRBJ1-3	NA	CASSESSGYSGNTIYF	TGTGCCAGCAGTGAGAGTAGCGGGTACTCTGGAAACACCATATATTTT
TRBV27	TRBJ2-7	NA	CASSRGREYEQYF	TGTGCCAGCAGCCGGGGAAGGGAATACGAGCAGTACTTC
TRBV6-5	TRBJ1-1	NA	CASSYQAGTEAFF	TGTGCCAGCAGTTACCAGGCCGGCACTGAAGCTTTCTTT
TRBV6-1	TRBJ1-4	TRBD1	CASSATKTGSGREKLFF	TGTGCCAGCAGTGCCACTAAGACAGGGTCTGGACGTGAAAAACTGTTTTTT
TRBV4-3	TRBJ1-2	NA	CASSQEFGTASNYGYTF	TGCGCCAGCAGCCAAGAATTTGGAACAGCCTCTAACTATGGCTACACCTTC
TRBV7-2	TRBJ1-1	NA	CASSLRLTNTEAFF	TGTGCCAGCAGCTTACGACTCACGAACACTGAAGCTTTCTTT
TRBV19	TRBJ1-4	TRBD1	CASTERDRNEKLFF	TGTGCCAGTACAGAAAGGGACAGAAATGAAAAACTGTTTTTT
TRBV19	TRBJ2-1	TRBD1	CASSTSTGSYNEQFF	TGTGCCAGTAGTACCTCGACAGGGTCCTACAATGAGCAGTTCTTC
TRBV2	TRBJ2-7	NA	CASTLDHEQYF	TGTGCCAGCACCCTAGACCACGAGCAGTACTTC
TRBV5-6	TRBJ1-2	TRBD1	CASSPWGTAYGYTF	TGTGCCAGCAGCCCCTGGGGGACAGCCTATGGCTACACCTTC
TRBV7-2	TRBJ2-7	TRBD1	CASSLRSGQVYEQYF	TGTGCCAGCAGCCTAAGATCCGGACAGGTATACGAGCAGTACTTC
TRBV6-1	TRBJ1-3	TRBD1	CASSETGAGNTIYF	TGTGCCAGCAGTGAGACAGGGGCTGGAAACACCATATATTTT
TRBV6-5	TRBJ1-2	TRBD1	CASSLQGAGYGYTF	TGTGCCAGCAGTTTACAGGGGGCGGGCTATGGCTACACCTTC
TRBV18	TRBJ1-2	NA	CASSPRQGLANYGYTF	TGTGCCAGCTCACCCAGGCAGGGGTTAGCTAACTATGGCTACACCTTC
TRBV4-2	TRBJ2-7	TRBD2	CASSQEWGTSGAYEQYF	TGTGCCAGCAGCCAAGAGTGGGGGACTAGCGGGGCCTACGAGCAGTACTTC
TRBV2	TRBJ1-2	NA	CASSEGGFGSYGYTF	TGTGCCAGCAGTGAAGGGGGCTTCGGGTCCTATGGCTACACCTTC
TRBV2	TRBJ1-5	NA	CASSVNSNQPQHF	TGTGCCAGCAGTGTTAATAGCAATCAGCCCCAGCATTTT
TRBV5-1	TRBJ2-7	NA	CASSLSGKVNSEQYF	TGCGCCAGCAGCTTATCCGGGAAGGTTAATTCCGAGCAGTACTTC
TRBV29-1	TRBJ2-7	TRBD1	CSVGQGSYEQYF	TGCAGCGTTGGACAGGGGAGCTACGAGCAGTACTTC
TRBV10-3	TRBJ1-4	NA	CAISNTGMGEKLFF	TGTGCCATCAGTAATACAGGGATGGGAGAAAAACTGTTTTTT
TRBV6-6	TRBJ1-1	NA	CASSYSLNTEAFF	TGTGCCAGCAGTTACTCGTTAAACACTGAAGCTTTCTTT
TRBV4-2	TRBJ1-2	TRBD1	CASSLGQGVYGYTF	TGTGCCAGCAGCCTGGGACAGGGAGTCTATGGCTACACCTTC
TRBV4-3	TRBJ2-3	TRBD2	CASSQDPAGGTDTQYF	TGCGCCAGCAGCCAAGATCCAGCGGGGGGCACAGATACGCAGTATTTT
TRBV2	TRBJ2-5	NA	CASSEAPPGIQETQYF	TGTGCCAGCAGTGAAGCCCCCCCAGGCATCCAAGAGACCCAGTACTTC